Listed below are T cell receptor beta chains from one sample, sequenced in a study of blood T cell repertoires in COVID-19. This table comes from immunoSEQ multiplex PCR, and its TCRdb copy is limited to in-frame clones, with some not included. The sample lists 150,000 or so clones, about 89% occurring once. Sequenced sample: peripheral blood. The receptors were sampled from a man older than 75 with acute or convalescent COVID-19. Both conserved end residues are part of each CDR3.

V: TRBV2; J: TRBJ2-1; CDR3: CASREGLGEVGEQFF
V: TRBV6-5; J: TRBJ1-2; CDR3: CASSFRESHYGYTF
V: TRBV28; J: TRBJ1-4; CDR3: CASRLGTGGEKLFF
V: TRBV5-1; J: TRBJ2-7; CDR3: CASSLGTGYEQYF
V: TRBV14; J: TRBJ1-3; CDR3: CASSPRDRGNTIYF
V: TRBV28; J: TRBJ1-1; CDR3: CASSFDRVNTEAFF
V: TRBV7-2; J: TRBJ1-6; CDR3: CASTQGGYNSPLHF
V: TRBV27; J: TRBJ1-1; CDR3: CASSPHRSGGTEAFF
V: TRBV19; J: TRBJ2-1; CDR3: CASRLLAGDNEQFF
V: TRBV6-5; J: TRBJ1-1; CDR3: CASRGDRVTTEAFF
V: TRBV15; J: TRBJ2-1; CDR3: CATSRGTGTSLPNEQFF
V: TRBV28; J: TRBJ2-1; CDR3: CASSLGLAGDDEQFF
V: TRBV7-9; J: TRBJ1-4; CDR3: CASSSGGIRNEKLFF
V: TRBV3-1/TRBV3-2; J: TRBJ1-2; CDR3: CASSQIDSFYGYTF